The clone carrying this T cell receptor beta chain was observed a handful of times. The sample comes from a study of identical twins. With V trimmed by 8 bases and J by 0 bases, 5 bases remained unmatched. The CDR3 contains 14 residues. CDR1 and CDR2 (germline): DFQATT, SNEGSKA (reference sequence). In TCRdb, the 5' RACE reads were re-called with MiXCR into one record per CDR3 protein. This table holds 1.5 million to 2 million distinct CDR3 sequences, 32% found once. This receptor was identified in a newborn girl in good health. J is TRBJ2-2 and V is TRBV20-1, with 8 bases fitting TRBD2. Sequencing was done on a sample of cord blood. Here the CDR3 DNA reads TGCAGTTCTGCGGGGGGCGCGAACACCGGGGAGCTGTTTTTT. Protein: CSSAGGANTGELFF.